Listed here is a single TCR beta chain. The CDR3 loop spans 14 amino acids. V shed 10 bases and J 1 base; nucleotides not matched to a gene: 8. Germline V gene lookup returns CDR1 MNHNS and CDR2 SASEGT. This sample was taken from a study of technical replicates of blood from a few donors. Profiled with immunoSEQ multiplex PCR; TCRdb holds only in-frame clones, not every one. Of about 67,000 clones listed, roughly 98% are singletons. The receptor was derived from a human donor in good health. The chain joins TRBV6-1 to TRBJ2-7, with 9 bases aligning to TRBD1. Sample: T cells isolated from PBMCs. CDR3 coding DNA: TGTGCCACCATGGGACAGGGTCTTTCCTACGAGCAGTACTTC. This encodes CATMGQGLSYEQYF.